This TCR beta chain was obtained from a study of cytomegalovirus exposure and HLA in healthy donors. Findings and caveats of the study: For TCR beta chains, V- and J-gene trimming was later linked to a missense DCLRE1C variant. A later analysis found that most CMV-associated TCR beta chains appeared HLA-restricted.

Germline V gives CDR1 SGHAT, CDR2 FQNNGV. Trimming cost V 3 bases and J 6 bases; bases outside gene matches: 4. The CDR3 has 13 residues. On this clone: Its antigen is not identified.

PCR used 60 Vbeta primers and 13 Jbeta primers. The method was immunoSEQ multiplex PCR; TCRdb's version includes in-frame clones alone and lacks a portion of them. The sample shows under 150,000 clones, approximately 80% of them seen only once. The sequence was collected from a man aged 18 to 29 in good health and CMV-seronegative. This sequence joins TRBV11-2 and TRBJ1-1; TRBD1 agrees at 7 bases. Sequencing was performed on PBMCs. DNA for the CDR3: TGTGCCAGCAGCTTTTGGGACAGCTCTGAAGCTTTCTTT. This encodes CASSFWDSSEAFF.